This T cell receptor (beta chain) was documented in a study of PD-L1 blockade in urothelial cancer. Study-level information: Median T cell yield from blood was 110,000 to 150,000.

This clone showed up just once. Its antigen is still unknown. Study-wide findings and caveats: Tumor-associated TCR clones expanded more in blood at 3 weeks in patients with durable benefit.

Clones were read by immunoSEQ multiplex PCR, and TCRdb kept only the in-frame ones, dropping some. The table has under 30,000 clones, 84% seen once. The source material was PBMCs, sampled around atezolizumab (anti-PD-L1) treatment. The receptor was derived from a man aged 70-80 years with urothelial cancer.

This CDR3 is CASTGTSGRSSEQFF. The CDR3 region has the DNA TGCGCCAGTACCGGGACTAGCGGGAGGAGTAGTGAGCAGTTCTTC. The chain combines TRBV5-1 with TRBJ2-1; 15 bases are shared with TRBD2. The V gene end was trimmed by 8 bases and the J gene end by 9 bases; junction bases not matched to a gene: 9. The CDR3 extends over 15 amino acids. Germline V gene data show CDR1 as SGHRS and CDR2 as YFSETQ.